This entry is about one T cell receptor (beta chain). Its antigen is unidentified. This record belongs to a study of cytomegalovirus exposure and HLA in healthy donors. The PCR made use of 60 Vbeta and 13 Jbeta primers. Only in-frame clones appear in the TCRdb table, and some are missing; sequencing was by immunoSEQ multiplex PCR. The sample has 100,000 or so clones; around 72% are singletons. This CDR3 contains 14 residues. With 7 bases clipped from V and 3 bases from J, the junction kept 10 bases outside the gene matches. Germline lookup yields CDR1 SGHRS and CDR2 YFSETQ. Study-level findings and limits: Apparent HLA restriction characterized most CMV-associated TCR beta chains in a later analysis. Among TCR sequences, most were rare, though some public TCRs appeared in many donors. TCR beta V segments were, for the most part, productive about 87% or about 30% of the time in an earlier analysis.

Sequenced input: PBMCs. This receptor was identified in a man aged 35 to 55 in good health and CMV-seronegative. The V call is TRBV5-1, the J call TRBJ2-7; TRBD2 agrees at 7 bases. The CDR3 DNA reads TGCGCCAGCGCCACTTCACCGGGGGGCTACGAGCAGTACTTC. It specifies CASATSPGGYEQYF.